A selection of T cell receptor beta chains follows, all from one sample in a study of T cells in Graves' hyperthyroidism and ophthalmopathy. TCRdb re-analysed the multiplex PCR reads in MiXCR, keeping a single row per CDR3 protein. The sample contains 600,000 or so distinct CDR3 sequences, 14% of which appear only once. Sample: blood. Source of these receptors: a woman aged 18-29 years with Graves' ophthalmopathy. Each CDR3 is given with its conserved first and last residue. The D gene is left open where the match is weak. Expanded clones get a size class; other rows say once, few or many, or leave the size out.

DNA,CDR3,J,length,V,D,size
TGTGCCAGCAGCTTGGCCGCAGGGAGGTTCAGTGGCAATCAGCCCCAGCATTTT,CASSLAAGRFSGNQPQHF,TRBJ1-5,18,TRBV5-6,.,.
TGCGCCAGCAGCTTGGCGACGAGGACAGGGGGCGGAAATGAGCAGTTCTTC,CASSLATRTGGGNEQFF,TRBJ2-1,17,TRBV5-1,TRBD1,many
TGTGCCAGCAGTTTGGGGGTGGAGACCCAGTACTTC,CASSLGVETQYF,TRBJ2-5,12,TRBV28,.,many
TGCAGCGTTGAAATCAGGGTTGGCTACACCTTC,CSVEIRVGYTF,TRBJ1-2,11,TRBV29-1,.,few
TGTGCCAGCAGCCCAAAGGGGGGCGGGAATGAGCAGTTCTTC,CASSPKGGGNEQFF,TRBJ2-1,14,TRBV7-3,.,few
TGTGCCAGCAGCCAAGATCCTTCAGGACCTACCTCACCCCTCCACTTT,CASSQDPSGPTSPLHF,TRBJ1-6,16,TRBV4-2,.,.
TGTGCCAGCAGTCACAACGGCTGGGAGCAGTTCTTC,CASSHNGWEQFF,TRBJ2-1,12,TRBV12-3/TRBV12-4,.,many
TGTGCCAGCAGTGAACAGGGGGGTCGGGAAAAACTGTTTTTT,CASSEQGGREKLFF,TRBJ1-4,14,TRBV2,TRBD1,many
TGTGCCAGCAGCTCCCGGACAGGAACCTACGAGCAGTACTTC,CASSSRTGTYEQYF,TRBJ2-7,14,TRBV11-3,TRBD1,.
TGTGCCAGCAGTTCGACTAGCGGGATCCCGGGCGCAGATACGCAGTATTTT,CASSSTSGIPGADTQYF,TRBJ2-3,17,TRBV27,TRBD2,many
TGTGCCTGCAGTTACCCAGGGGTCACTGAAGCTTTCTTT,CACSYPGVTEAFF,TRBJ1-1,13,TRBV6-2/TRBV6-3,.,.
TGTGCCAGCTCACTGGCAGGGACGGGCTATGGCTACACCTTC,CASSLAGTGYGYTF,TRBJ1-2,14,TRBV18,.,many
TGTGCCAGCAGTTCATGGAGCGGGAACACTGAAGCTTTCTTT,CASSSWSGNTEAFF,TRBJ1-1,14,TRBV6-9,.,.
TGTGCCAGCTCACCATGGGGTCCCGGGGAGCTGTTTTTT,CASSPWGPGELFF,TRBJ2-2,13,TRBV18,.,.
TGTGCCAGCAGTGAGCTACTACAGAATCAGCCCCAGCATTTT,CASSELLQNQPQHF,TRBJ1-5,14,TRBV6-1,.,many
TGTGCTAGTGGTTTGGTATTGGGAGGGGGTGGTGAGCAGTTCTTC,CASGLVLGGGGEQFF,TRBJ2-1,15,TRBV12-5,.,many
TGTGCCACCAGCCGGGGACAATTCCCGGATACGCAGTATTTT,CATSRGQFPDTQYF,TRBJ2-3,14,TRBV6-1,.,many